The 32 T cell receptor beta chains presented below share a single source sample, sequenced in a study of cytomegalovirus exposure and HLA in healthy donors. The protocol was immunoSEQ multiplex PCR, while the TCRdb copy is restricted to in-frame clones and leaves out a portion. Here the sample spans about 160,000 clones, over 85% being singletons. The specimen sequenced was PBMCs. The receptors here all came from a man aged 18-30 years in good health and CMV-seropositive.

The CDR3 region is CASSRGLEETGELFF. In DNA form, the CDR3 reads TGTGCCAGCAGCAGGGGACTAGAGGAGACCGGGGAGCTGTTTTTT. The rearrangement uses TRBV5-4 and TRBJ2-2; 8 nucleotides agree with TRBD2. The ends lost 4 bases at V and 5 bases at J; junction bases unmatched: 7. The CDR3 runs 15 residues. Germline CDR1 reads SGHNT; CDR2 reads YYREEE (reference sequence). Full variable domain (outside the CDR3, taken from reference TRBV5-4 and TRBJ2-2): ETGVTQSPTHLIKTRGQQVTLRCSSQSGHNTVSWYQQALGQGPQFIFQYYREEENGRGNFPPRFSGLQFPNYSSELNVNALELDDSALYLCASSRGLEETGELFFGEGSRLTVL.

CDR3: CASSFLPRDSASAEQFF. The CDR3, as DNA: TGTGCCAGCAGTTTCCTCCCGCGGGACTCCGCGTCGGCTGAGCAGTTCTTC. V and J are TRBV27 and TRBJ2-1, with a weak D call TRBD2 (6 bases). V was clipped by 3 bases and J by 9 bases, with 24 bases between them. Per the germline V gene, CDR1 is MNHEY and CDR2 is SMNVEV (reference sequence). This CDR3 is built from 17 residues.

The chain links TRBV6-5 to TRBJ1-1, with TRBD1 matching over 10 bases. The CDR3 covers 14 residues. Germline V gene data show CDR1 as MNHEY and CDR2 as SVGAGI. Trimming removed 6 bases from V and 7 bases from J; junction bases left unmatched: 8. CDR3 residues: CASSDPGQGNEAFF. CDR3 bases: TGTGCCAGCAGCGACCCGGGACAGGGGAATGAAGCTTTCTTT.

The chain has TRBV5-1 and TRBJ2-1; TRBD2 agrees at 7 bases. This CDR3 contains 16 residues. Trimming at V came to 2 bases and at J to 6 bases, leaving 11 bases not matched to a gene. In germline, CDR1 is SGHRS, CDR2 YFSETQ. CDR3: CASSFRGRAIGNEQFF. The CDR3 coding sequence is TGCGCCAGCAGCTTTAGAGGGAGGGCCATTGGCAATGAGCAGTTCTTC.

The V call is TRBV27, the J call TRBJ1-1; a possible D gene is TRBD1 (5 bases). The CDR3 runs to 16 residues. Per germline, CDR1 MNHEY and CDR2 SMNVEV (reference sequence). V lost 5 bases and J lost 3, with 19 bases in between. CDR3 sequence: CASSLRPQGIDTEAFF. Here the CDR3 DNA reads TGTGCCAGCAGTCTCAGACCCCAGGGAATTGACACTGAAGCTTTCTTT.

This sequence joins TRBV7-3 and TRBJ2-1, with a possible D match to TRBD2 (6 bases). V lost 3 bases to trimming and J lost 5 bases, with 14 bases between them. Germline lookup yields CDR1 SGHTA and CDR2 FQGTGA. The CDR3 runs to 15 residues. CDR3 in DNA: TGTGCCAGCAGCTTCACCGGGAGTCTCAACAATGAGCAGTTCTTC. Translation gives CASSFTGSLNNEQFF.

The chain employs TRBV5-4 and TRBJ2-7, with D possibly being TRBD2 (5 bases). Germline values: CDR1 SGHNT, CDR2 YYREEE (reference sequence). V lost 4 bases and J lost 1, with 12 bases in between. This CDR3 has 14 amino acids. The CDR3 DNA reads TGTGCCAGCAGCCAAAAAGGGAGATCCTACGAGCAGTACTTC. It is translated as CASSQKGRSYEQYF.

The rearrangement joins TRBV4-1 to TRBJ2-3; TRBD2 might be the D (5 bases). The V and J ends lost 2 bases and 7 bases respectively, with 13 bases between them. The CDR3 has 14 residues. Germline V gene lookup returns CDR1 MGHRA and CDR2 YSYEKL. CDR3 nucleotides: TGCGCCAGCAGCCAACTGCGGGCGAGCAATACGCAGTATTTT. It encodes CASSQLRASNTQYF.

The chain uses TRBV11-3 and TRBJ2-3, with a possible D match to TRBD1 (5 bases). The CDR3 sequence is 17 residues long. Germline V CDR1 and CDR2: SGHNT, YENEEA. The germline V and J ends were trimmed by 5 bases and 2 bases, with 20 bases remaining between them. CDR3 DNA sequence: TGTGCCAGCAGCAGGGAACCAGGGAAAGGGTTCACAGATACGCAGTATTTT. Protein: CASSREPGKGFTDTQYF. Full variable domain (rest looked up from reference TRBV11-3 and TRBJ2-3): EAGVVQSPRYKIIEKKQPVAFWCNPISGHNTLYWYLQNLGQGPELLIRYENEEAVDDSQLPKDRFSAERLKGVDSTLKIQPAELGDSAVYLCASSREPGKGFTDTQYFGPGTRLTVL.

The J gene is TRBJ2-1, the V gene TRBV29-1; 10 bases line up with TRBD2. The V gene end was trimmed by 3 bases and the J gene end by 7 bases; junction bases not matched to a gene: 9. The germline gives CDR1 SQVTM, CDR2 ANQGSEA. The CDR3 totals 15 residues. The CDR3 coding sequence is TGCAGCGTTGATCTAGCGGGAGATGTTAGGAATGAGCAGTTCTTC. This sequence encodes CSVDLAGDVRNEQFF.

Only a few counts were recorded for this clone. The rearrangement links TRBV2 to TRBJ1-1, with D hard to call. Germline values: CDR1 SNHLY, CDR2 FYNNEI. The CDR3 sequence is 13 residues long. The V end was cut by 8 bases, the J end by 1 base, with 11 bases between. The CDR3 DNA reads TGTGCCAGCCTCGATTCGGGGAACACTGAAGCTTTCTTT. Its protein product is CASLDSGNTEAFF.

The chain recombines TRBV6-1 with TRBJ2-5, with D possibly being TRBD2 (6 bases). The germline CDR1 and CDR2 sequences are MNHNS and SASEGT. Between the trimmed V and J ends, which lost 2 bases and 4 bases, there was a span of 14 bases. There are 15 residues in the CDR3. This CDR3 is CASSELGRRGETQYF. CDR3 DNA sequence: TGTGCCAGCAGTGAACTGGGTCGGAGGGGAGAGACCCAGTACTTC.

This clone was counted a single time. The CDR3 DNA reads as TGTGCCAGTAGTCCACAGGGTTACGACTATGGCTACACCTTC. Protein product: CASSPQGYDYGYTF. The gene calls are TRBV19 and TRBJ1-2; a possible D gene is TRBD1 (6 bases). The CDR3 has 14 amino acids. Germline CDR1 and CDR2: LNHDA and SQIVND (reference sequence). V shed 5 bases and J shed 3 bases, with 13 bases lying between them.

The V gene is TRBV5-1, the J gene TRBJ2-5, with 7 positions matching TRBD1. This CDR3 spans 15 amino acids. V lost 4 bases, J lost 2 bases, and 8 bases stayed unmatched. Germline V gene lookup returns CDR1 SGHRS and CDR2 YFSETQ. CDR3 DNA: TGCGCCAGCAGCCTGGAGGACAGGAGACAAGAGACCCAGTACTTC. Amino acid sequence: CASSLEDRRQETQYF.

The chain carries TRBV9 and TRBJ2-3; 8 bases map to TRBD1. The germline V gene encodes CDR1 SGDLS and CDR2 YYNGEE. The CDR3 spans 15 residues. The trim removed 3 bases at V and 0 bases at J, leaving 3 bases unmatched. CDR3 sequence (DNA): TGTGCCAGCAGCGCTAACAGGGGGAGCACAGATACGCAGTATTTT. Protein sequence: CASSANRGSTDTQYF.

The chain is built from TRBV6-4 and TRBJ1-5; D ambiguous. CDR1 and CDR2 (germline): MRHNA, SNTAGT. The CDR3 extends over 15 amino acids. Trimming left V 3 bases short and J 0 bases short, with 9 bases between. CDR3 amino acids: CASSDTDYSNQPQHF. For the CDR3, the DNA is TGTGCCAGCAGTGATACAGACTATAGCAATCAGCCCCAGCATTTT.

CDR3 in DNA: TGTGCCAGTAGTTGGGGCAGCAATGAAAAACTGTTTTTT. Its translation is CASSWGSNEKLFF. The V gene is TRBV19, the J gene TRBJ1-4, with D perhaps matching TRBD1 (5 bases). Per germline, CDR1 LNHDA and CDR2 SQIVND (reference sequence). The CDR3 consists of 13 residues. The ends were cut back, 5 bases at V and 5 bases at J, with 9 bases in the middle.

The chain employs TRBV10-3 and TRBJ2-5, with 12 bases fitting TRBD1. V was pared by 6 bases and J by 5 bases, with 7 bases of the junction left unmatched. This CDR3 spans 15 amino acids. CDR1 is ENHRY and CDR2 is SYGVKD in the germline V gene. The CDR3 here is CAISRDRGLGETQYF. The CDR3 DNA follows: TGTGCCATCAGCCGGGACAGGGGGCTGGGTGAGACCCAGTACTTC.

The V gene is TRBV27, the J gene TRBJ2-1; TRBD1 agrees at 9 bases. Germline trimming cut 5 bases from V and 7 bases from J; bases unmatched to any gene: 9. This CDR3 is built from 15 residues. CDR1 is MNHEY, CDR2 SMNVEV, per germline (reference sequence). The chain's CDR3 is CASSVTGQGRNEQFF. CDR3 sequence (DNA): TGTGCCAGCAGTGTGACGGGACAGGGTAGGAATGAGCAGTTCTTC.

This clone appeared a single time. The genes are TRBV5-4 and TRBJ2-3; D call uncertain. Germline V gene data show CDR1 as SGHNT and CDR2 as YYREEE (reference sequence). There are 15 residues in the CDR3. The ends were cut back, 0 bases at V and 2 bases at J, with 10 bases in the middle. The chain's CDR3 is CASSLDSVNTDTQYF. In nucleotides, the CDR3 is TGTGCCAGCAGCTTGGATTCTGTAAACACAGATACGCAGTATTTT. Full variable domain (remainder filled in from reference TRBV5-4 and TRBJ2-3): ETGVTQSPTHLIKTRGQQVTLRCSSQSGHNTVSWYQQALGQGPQFIFQYYREEENGRGNFPPRFSGLQFPNYSSELNVNALELDDSALYLCASSLDSVNTDTQYFGPGTRLTVL.

The V gene is TRBV4-2, the J gene TRBJ2-3; 10 bases match TRBD1. From germline, CDR1 is LGHNA and CDR2 YNFKEQ. The CDR3 is 16 residues long. J was trimmed by 5 bases and V by 1 base; bases with no gene match: 6. The CDR3 DNA is TGTGCCAGCAGCCAAGTGGGACAGGGGACGAGAGATACGCAGTATTTT. Translating gives CASSQVGQGTRDTQYF.

There are a few counts of this clone. This CDR3 is CASSGRGQFEKLFF. The CDR3 DNA follows: TGTGCCAGCAGTGGCAGGGGGCAGTTTGAAAAACTGTTTTTT. This chain links TRBV6-1 with TRBJ1-4; TRBD1 aligns across 8 bases. The CDR3 runs to 14 residues. J was trimmed by 7 bases and V by 4 bases; bases with no gene match: 5. Germline-derived CDR1 and CDR2 are MNHNS and SASEGT.

This chain uses TRBV27 with TRBJ2-7, with 7 bases matching TRBD1. CDR1 is MNHEY and CDR2 is SMNVEV in the germline V gene (reference sequence). J was trimmed by 0 bases and V by 5 bases; bases with no gene match: 7. The CDR3 length is 15 residues. The CDR3 DNA follows: TGTGCCAGCAGTCGACAGGGTGCTAACTCCTACGAGCAGTACTTC. This gives the protein CASSRQGANSYEQYF.

The chain uses TRBV6-1 and TRBJ2-7; 8 bases match TRBD1. Germline assignment: CDR1 MNHNS and CDR2 SASEGT. Germline trimming cut 4 bases from V and 7 bases from J; bases unmatched to any gene: 6. CDR3 length equals 13 residues. DNA of the CDR3: TGTGCCAGCAGTGCCTTGCAGGGGGCAGAGCAGTACTTC. It is translated as CASSALQGAEQYF.

The chain employs TRBV7-6 and TRBJ2-7; 9 positions agree with TRBD1. This CDR3 region has 14 residues. The germline V gene encodes CDR1 SGHVS and CDR2 FNYEAQ. V dropped 5 bases and J dropped 3; count of bases not matched to a gene: 5. This chain's CDR3 is CASSHADRGYEQYF. The DNA of the CDR3 is TGTGCCAGCAGCCACGCGGACAGGGGCTACGAGCAGTACTTC.

The rearrangement uses TRBV6-5 and TRBJ2-1; the match to TRBD2 covers 10 bases. This CDR3 is built from 14 residues. Looked up from germline, CDR1 is MNHEY and CDR2 is SVGAGI. The trim removed 8 bases at V and 8 bases at J, leaving 9 bases unmatched. Here the CDR3 DNA reads TGTGCCAGCGGAAAGCGGGAGGGCTTGGATGAGCAGTTCTTC. This gives the protein CASGKREGLDEQFF.

The chain couples TRBV10-2 to TRBJ2-3; 8 nucleotides agree with TRBD2. This CDR3 region has 13 residues. V lost 6 bases, J lost 1 base, and 0 bases stayed unmatched. Germline V gives CDR1 WSHSY, CDR2 SAAADI. This chain's CDR3 is CASRTSGTDTQYF. CDR3 DNA sequence: TGCGCCAGCAGGACTAGCGGCACAGATACGCAGTATTTT.

This clone has just one count. CDR3 DNA: TGCGCCAGCAGCGCCACCGGGACAGGGAACACCGGGGAGCTGTTTTTT. Translated, it gives CASSATGTGNTGELFF. The rearrangement links TRBV5-1 to TRBJ2-2; 8 positions match TRBD1. The CDR3 sequence is 16 residues long. Germline CDR1 and CDR2: SGHRS and YFSETQ. The J segment lost 1 base and the V segment lost 4 bases, leaving 6 bases of the junction unmatched.

This sequence joins TRBV20-1 and TRBJ1-1, with D perhaps matching TRBD1 (5 bases). Trimming took off 4 bases at V and 11 bases at J, with 14 bases between the two ends. The germline V gene has CDR1 DFQATT and CDR2 SNEGSKA (reference sequence). CDR3 size: 11 residues. CDR3 sequence: CSAKTGHGAFF. The CDR3 bases are TGCAGTGCTAAAACAGGCCACGGGGCTTTCTTT.

The chain couples TRBV19 to TRBJ2-1; 7 nucleotides match TRBD1. Germline V gene data show CDR1 as LNHDA and CDR2 as SQIVND (reference sequence). Germline trimming cut 6 bases from V and 4 bases from J; bases unmatched to any gene: 3. The CDR3 is 13 residues long. In DNA, the CDR3 is TGTGCCAGTAGCCCGGGACAGTACAATGAGCAGTTCTTC. Its translation is CASSPGQYNEQFF.

The V and J genes are TRBV7-2 and TRBJ2-7, with D possibly being TRBD2 (5 bases). This CDR3 contains 14 residues. V gave up 5 bases and J gave up 9 bases, with 20 bases separating them. Germline CDR1 SGHTA, CDR2 FQGNSA. Here the CDR3 DNA reads TGTGCCAGCAGCCCTCCCCCCCCGCGGGTGTGGCAGTACTTC. Protein product: CASSPPPPRVWQYF.

This chain uses TRBV6-1 with TRBJ2-4; D call uncertain. V was trimmed by 1 base and J by 4 bases, leaving 5 bases between them. Germline CDR1 is MNHNS and CDR2 is SASEGT. The CDR3 loop spans 13 amino acids. The DNA for the CDR3 is TGTGCCAGCAGTGAAGTGCAGAAAAACATTCAGTACTTC. Translation gives CASSEVQKNIQYF.